This passage covers 24 T cell receptor beta chains from one sample sequenced in a study of memory CD4+ T cells and cytomegalovirus serostatus. The sort gate was single viable CD3+CD4+CD8-CD45RO+ cells for memory CD4+ T cells. The data were produced by immunoSEQ multiplex PCR, yet TCRdb's version contains in-frame clones alone and is incomplete. The table has roughly 50,000 clones, 82% seen once. What was sequenced was memory CD4+ T cells from blood. These receptors all come from an adult in good health and CMV-seronegative. Some clones in this sample may be carry-over from other donors' samples.

The chain is built from TRBV7-3 and TRBJ1-4; TRBD1 might be the D (6 bases). V lost 6 bases and J 5 bases, leaving 16 bases between the germline ends. The CDR3 totals 15 residues. Germline values: CDR1 SGHTA, CDR2 FQGTGA. In DNA form, the CDR3 reads TGTGCCAGCAGTCCCACAGGGAAATACAATGAAAAACTGTTTTTT. Translation: CASSPTGKYNEKLFF.

The chain has TRBV28 and TRBJ2-7; TRBD1 might be the D (6 bases). V was shortened by 1 base and J by 7 bases, with 14 bases between the two germline ends. Germline V gives CDR1 MDHEN, CDR2 SYDVKM. The CDR3 spans 14 residues. The CDR3 nucleotides read TGTGCCAGCAGTTTATACAGGGTGGAGGTAGAGCAGTACTTC. Its protein product is CASSLYRVEVEQYF.

The CDR3 protein is CASSLGAEIGYTF. The DNA for the CDR3 is TGTGCCAGCAGCTTAGGGGCAGAGATTGGCTACACCTTC. V is TRBV7-8 and J is TRBJ1-2; no clear D. This CDR3 comprises 13 residues. V was pared by 1 base and J by 7 bases, with 10 bases between. The germline CDR1 and CDR2 sequences are SGHVS and FQNEAQ.

This chain links TRBV6-1 with TRBJ1-1; no clear D. The germline gives CDR1 MNHNS, CDR2 SASEGT. V was pared by 8 bases and J by 1 base, with 14 bases between. CDR3 length equals 14 residues. DNA for the CDR3: TGTGCCAGCTCCGCTGGGAACAGGAACACTGAAGCTTTCTTT. Protein product: CASSAGNRNTEAFF.

This clone occurred a few times. The J gene is TRBJ1-1, the V gene TRBV29-1, with a tentative D call TRBD1 (5 bases). CDR3 length equals 12 residues. V lost 6 bases and J 4 bases, leaving 12 bases between the germline ends. The germline V gene encodes CDR1 SQVTM and CDR2 ANQGSEA. The CDR3 loop is CSVQFGATEAFF. The CDR3 nucleotides are TGCAGCGTCCAGTTCGGGGCCACTGAAGCTTTCTTT.

The chain joins TRBV5-1 to TRBJ1-2, with D uncertain. CDR1 is SGHRS and CDR2 is YFSETQ in the germline V gene. V lost 0 bases and J 2 bases, leaving 2 bases between the germline ends. This CDR3 spans 12 amino acids. CDR3 sequence reads: CASSLGNYGYTF. CDR3 bases: TGCGCCAGCAGCTTGGGGAACTATGGCTACACCTTC. Full variable domain (rest looked up from reference TRBV5-1 and TRBJ1-2): KAGVTQTPRYLIKTRGQQVTLSCSPISGHRSVSWYQQTPGQGLQFLFEYFSETQRNKGNFPGRFSGRQFSNSRSEMNVSTLELGDSALYLCASSLGNYGYTFGSGTRLTVV.

This chain joins TRBV7-2 and TRBJ1-2; no definite D call. V lost 0 bases and J 1 base, leaving 3 bases between the germline ends. CDR1 is SGHTA and CDR2 is FQGNSA in the germline V gene. This CDR3 has 13 amino acids. The CDR3 DNA follows: TGTGCCAGCAGCTTAGCGGGTAACTATGGCTACACCTTC. It is translated as CASSLAGNYGYTF. Full variable domain (rest looked up from reference TRBV7-2 and TRBJ1-2): GAGVSQSPSNKVTEKGKDVELRCDPISGHTALYWYRQSLGQGLEFLIYFQGNSAPDKSGLPSDRFSAERTGGSVSTLTIQRTQQEDSAVYLCASSLAGNYGYTFGSGTRLTVV.

This clone was counted a few times. The CDR3 reads CASSVTGDYQETQYF. In DNA form, the CDR3 reads TGTGCCAGCAGCGTAACTGGGGACTACCAAGAGACCCAGTACTTC. The chain employs TRBV7-9 and TRBJ2-5; TRBD2 is a possible D gene (6 bases). With 5 bases removed from V and 0 bases from J, the gap between germline ends came to 13 bases. Looked up from germline, CDR1 is SEHNR and CDR2 is FQNEAQ (reference sequence). The CDR3 totals 15 residues.

This clone was seen a handful of times. V gene TRBV4-2 combines with J gene TRBJ2-1, with a possible D match to TRBD2 (5 bases). The CDR3 extends over 14 amino acids. Germline values: CDR1 LGHNA, CDR2 YNFKEQ. The V end lost 0 bases, the J end lost 5 bases, and 8 bases lay between the germline ends. CDR3 protein: CASSQEYGNNEQFF. The CDR3 coding sequence is TGTGCCAGCAGCCAAGAATACGGGAACAATGAGCAGTTCTTC.

About this clone: One end of the junction is discordant with germline, which a read error may explain. The same CDR3 is also encoded by other DNA sequences in this sample. V usage is TRBV5-4 and J usage is TRBJ2-7, with D perhaps being TRBD1 or TRBD2 (7 bases each). This CDR3 has 15 amino acids. CDR1 is SGHNT, CDR2 YYREEE, per germline (reference sequence). This CDR3 is CASSWIRQGGGEQYF. CDR3 nucleotide sequence: TGTGCCAGCAGCTGGATTAGACAGGGAGGGGGCGAGCAGTACTTT.

The chain employs TRBV19 and TRBJ1-2; maybe TRBD1 (6 bases). V shed 1 base and J shed 9 bases, with 18 bases lying between them. Per germline, CDR1 LNHDA and CDR2 SQIVND (reference sequence). The CDR3 sequence is 15 residues long. The CDR3 DNA is TGTGCCAGTAGTATAGTCAGCACGGGGGCAGGCCGCTACACCTTC. Its translation is CASSIVSTGAGRYTF.

The chain carries TRBV4-2 and TRBJ1-5; D is ambiguous. Trimming left V 4 bases short and J 3 bases short, with 4 bases between. The germline V gene has CDR1 LGHNA and CDR2 YNFKEQ. The CDR3 consists of 12 residues. The CDR3 region has the DNA TGTGCCAGCAGCCGGGACAATCAGCCCCAGCATTTT. This translates into CASSRDNQPQHF.

This clone showed up just once. Here the CDR3 reads CATSRAVGGREQYF. The DNA of the CDR3 is TGTGCCACCAGCAGAGCCGTTGGGGGGCGGGAGCAGTACTTC. V gene TRBV15 combines with J gene TRBJ2-7; D might be TRBD1 or TRBD2, each matching 6 bases. From germline, CDR1 is LNHNV and CDR2 YYDKDF (reference sequence). Trimming cost V 1 base and J 7 bases, with 14 bases left between them. This CDR3 has 14 amino acids.

The CDR3 protein is CASSEAPLWGKGGNEQFF. As DNA, the CDR3 is TGTGCCAGCAGTGAAGCGCCTCTTTGGGGGAAGGGGGGCAATGAGCAGTTCTTC. The chain has TRBV2 and TRBJ2-1; D possibly matches TRBD1 or TRBD2 (6 bases each). The CDR3 runs to 18 residues. Germline loops: CDR1 SNHLY, CDR2 FYNNEI. The V end was cut by 0 bases, the J end by 6 bases, with 21 bases between.

In its sample, this clone was seen a few times. This chain uses TRBV2 with TRBJ2-7; perhaps TRBD2 as D (6 bases). With 5 bases removed from V and 6 bases from J, the gap between germline ends came to 11 bases. The CDR3 loop spans 12 amino acids. Per germline, CDR1 SNHLY and CDR2 FYNNEI. CDR3 sequence reads: CASSTGVGEQYF. Written as DNA, the CDR3 is TGTGCCAGCAGTACGGGAGTAGGCGAGCAGTACTTC.

The chain links TRBV20-1 to TRBJ1-1; D might be TRBD1 (6 bases). Germline values: CDR1 DFQATT, CDR2 SNEGSKA (reference sequence). The CDR3 loop spans 10 amino acids. Here the CDR3 reads CNSRGTEAFF. CDR3 in DNA: TGCAACTCGCGGGGGACAGAAGCTTTCTTT.

This rearrangement joins TRBV2 to TRBJ2-1, with D tentatively TRBD2 (5 bases). This CDR3 is 14 amino acids long. Germline V CDR1 and CDR2: SNHLY, FYNNEI. Trimming cost V 0 bases and J 4 bases, with 7 bases left between them. The CDR3 bases are TGTGCCAGCAGTGAAGCTAAGCGGTACAATGAGCAGTTCTTC. Translation: CASSEAKRYNEQFF.

The chain joins TRBV6-5 to TRBJ1-2; D perhaps matches TRBD1 (6 bases). The CDR3 length is 16 residues. CDR1 and CDR2 (germline): MNHEY, SVGAGI. The V end lost 2 bases, the J end lost 2 bases, and 15 bases lay between the germline ends. CDR3 in amino acids: CASSYQLGTSNYGYTF. DNA of the CDR3: TGTGCCAGCAGTTACCAGCTCGGGACAAGCAACTATGGCTACACCTTC.

The rearrangement joins TRBV14 to TRBJ1-1; a possible D gene is TRBD1 (6 bases). The V gene's germline CDR1 is SGHDN and CDR2 FVKESK. Trimming took 4 bases from V and 1 from J, leaving 13 bases between them. The CDR3 sequence is 15 residues long. The CDR3, as DNA: TGTGCCAGCAGCCTAGGAACGACAGGGAACACTGAAGCTTTCTTT. It specifies CASSLGTTGNTEAFF.

CDR3 region: CASSVGQGEGGNTIYF. The CDR3 DNA sequence: TGCGCCAGCAGCGTAGGACAGGGGGAAGGAGGAAACACCATATATTTT. The chain uses TRBV5-1 and TRBJ1-3; 10 nucleotides align to TRBD1. The length of the CDR3 is 16 residues. Losses at the gene ends were 4 bases for V and 4 bases for J; bases not matched to a gene: 8. CDR1 SGHRS and CDR2 YFSETQ come from the germline V gene.

The CDR3 reads CASSHTVDREDGYTF. Written as DNA, the CDR3 is TGTGCCAGCAGCCACACCGTTGACAGGGAGGATGGCTACACCTTC. The chain combines TRBV5-6 with TRBJ1-2; 7 bases match TRBD1. Germline values: CDR1 SGHDT, CDR2 YYEEEE. The CDR3 has 15 amino acids. Unmatched junction bases numbered 12, after V lost 4 bases and J lost 6 bases.

The chain carries TRBV5-1 and TRBJ2-3; D is unclear. CDR1 and CDR2 from the germline V gene are SGHRS and YFSETQ. With 4 bases removed from V and 2 bases from J, the gap between germline ends came to 11 bases. There are 14 residues in the CDR3. The CDR3 nucleotides are TGCGCCAGCAGCCCTGGACGGAACACAGATACGCAGTATTTT. It specifies CASSPGRNTDTQYF. The full variable domain, rest sourced from reference TRBV5-1 and TRBJ2-3, is KAGVTQTPRYLIKTRGQQVTLSCSPISGHRSVSWYQQTPGQGLQFLFEYFSETQRNKGNFPGRFSGRQFSNSRSEMNVSTLELGDSALYLCASSPGRNTDTQYFGPGTRLTVL.

The rearrangement joins TRBV5-6 to TRBJ1-4; D not resolved. The V gene lost 7 bases and the J gene lost 7 bases, with 17 bases spanning the gap. This CDR3 has 14 residues. CDR1 and CDR2 (germline): SGHDT, YYEEEE. The CDR3 coding sequence is TGTGCCAGCCACCCCTACCACACGGCTGAAAAACTGTTTTTT. This sequence encodes CASHPYHTAEKLFF.

The chain is built from TRBV29-1 and TRBJ2-5; D remains ambiguous. Germline CDR1 SQVTM, CDR2 ANQGSEA. This CDR3 is built from 12 residues. Trimming left V 4 bases short and J 2 bases short, with 8 bases between. The chain's CDR3 is CSVAGQQETQYF. The CDR3 nucleotides are TGCAGCGTTGCCGGGCAGCAAGAGACCCAGTACTTC.